The present TCR beta chain was sequenced within a study of blood T cell repertoires in COVID-19. Study at large: The United States, Italy and Spain were the sources of the acute and convalescent COVID-19 samples. PBMCs, B-cell-depleted T cells, or T cells provided the cDNA or gDNA that made up the material.

CDR3 length equals 12 residues. CDR1 is SGHAT, CDR2 FQNNGV, per germline. V lost 5 bases to trimming and J lost 5 bases, with 8 bases between them. Per the authors' pipeline: Amplifying reference gene primers gave estimates of nucleated cell counts. Sequenced by immunoSEQ multiplex PCR; TCRdb stores in-frame clones only, minus some. D and trimming come from the DNA, and the V and J calls and clone size come from that table. This table holds fewer than 130,000 clones, roughly 85% found once. Sequencing used peripheral blood. The clonotype comes from a human donor in a cohort sampled during active COVID-19. The chain has TRBV11-2 and TRBJ2-3; no definite D call. This chain's CDR3 is CASSRSRDTQYF. CDR3 coding DNA: TGTGCCAGCAGCCGATCGAGAGATACGCAGTATTTT.